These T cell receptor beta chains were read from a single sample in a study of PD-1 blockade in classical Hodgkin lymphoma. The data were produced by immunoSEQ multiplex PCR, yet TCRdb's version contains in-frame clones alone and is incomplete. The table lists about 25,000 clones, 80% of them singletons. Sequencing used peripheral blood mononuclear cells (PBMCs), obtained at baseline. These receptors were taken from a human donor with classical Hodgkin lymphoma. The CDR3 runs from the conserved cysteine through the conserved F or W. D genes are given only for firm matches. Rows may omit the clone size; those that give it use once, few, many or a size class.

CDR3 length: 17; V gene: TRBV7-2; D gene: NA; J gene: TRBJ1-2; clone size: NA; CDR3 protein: CASTGEGGSTPDYGYTF; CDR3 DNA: TGTGCCAGCACGGGAGAGGGGGGGTCGACGCCGGACTATGGCTACACCTTC
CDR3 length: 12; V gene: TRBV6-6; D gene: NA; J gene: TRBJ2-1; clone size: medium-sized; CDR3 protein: CASSRPYNEQFF; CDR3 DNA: TGTGCCAGCAGTAGACCCTACAATGAGCAGTTCTTC
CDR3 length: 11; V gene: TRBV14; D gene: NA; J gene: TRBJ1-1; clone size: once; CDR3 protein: CASSRGAEAFF; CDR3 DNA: TGTGCCAGCAGCCGGGGAGCTGAAGCTTTCTTT
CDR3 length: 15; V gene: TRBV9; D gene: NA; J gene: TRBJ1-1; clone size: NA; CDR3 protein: CASSPRGAVNTEAFF; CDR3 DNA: TGTGCCAGCAGCCCCCGGGGGGCGGTGAACACTGAAGCTTTCTTT
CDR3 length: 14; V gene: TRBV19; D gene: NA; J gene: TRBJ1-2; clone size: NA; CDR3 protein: CVSSSTGLVYGYTF; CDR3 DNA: TGTGTCAGTAGTTCTACGGGACTTGTCTATGGCTACACCTTC
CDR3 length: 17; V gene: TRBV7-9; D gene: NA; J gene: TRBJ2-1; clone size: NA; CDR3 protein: CASSLGGMRSSYNEQFF; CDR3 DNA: TGTGCCAGCAGCTTAGGAGGTATGCGGAGCTCCTACAATGAGCAGTTCTTC
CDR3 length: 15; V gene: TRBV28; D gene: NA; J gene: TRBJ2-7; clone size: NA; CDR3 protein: CASTKRGTFSYEQYF; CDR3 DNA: TGTGCCAGCACAAAACGGGGCACCTTCTCCTACGAGCAGTACTTC
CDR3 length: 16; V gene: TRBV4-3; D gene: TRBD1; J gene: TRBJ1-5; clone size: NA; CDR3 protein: CASSQNRGQGNQPQHF; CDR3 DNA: TGCGCCAGCAGCCAGAACAGGGGGCAAGGTAATCAGCCCCAGCATTTT
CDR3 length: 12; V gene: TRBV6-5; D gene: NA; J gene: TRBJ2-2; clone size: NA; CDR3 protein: CASTGYTGELFF; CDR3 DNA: TGTGCCAGCACAGGCTACACCGGGGAGCTGTTTTTT
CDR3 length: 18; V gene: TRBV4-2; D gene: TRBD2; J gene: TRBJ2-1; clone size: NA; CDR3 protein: CASSHPGGLAGGYNEQFF; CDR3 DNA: TGTGCCAGCAGCCATCCAGGCGGACTAGCGGGGGGCTACAATGAGCAGTTCTTC
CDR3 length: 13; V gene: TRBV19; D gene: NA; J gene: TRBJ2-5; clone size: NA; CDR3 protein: CASSGGGFETQYF; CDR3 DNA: TGTGCCAGTAGTGGAGGGGGGTTTGAGACCCAGTACTTC